This TCR beta chain is from a study of monozygotic twins with inflammatory bowel disease. Germline values: CDR1 SNHLY, CDR2 FYNNEI. This CDR3 has 17 amino acids. TCRdb re-called the 5' RACE reads; every CDR3 protein appears as one record, without DNA. Recorded for this sample: some 100,000 distinct CDR3 sequences. Sequenced material: blood. V and J are TRBV2 and TRBJ1-4. The sequence was obtained from a human donor with ulcerative colitis or Crohn's disease, or a healthy co-twin of an affected twin (not recorded which). CDR3 residues: CASSEALPGTPNEKLFF. The full variable domain, its missing parts supplied by reference TRBV2 and TRBJ1-4, is EPEVTQTPSHQVTQMGQEVILRCVPISNHLYFYWYRQILGQKVEFLVSFYNNEISEKSEIFDDQFSVERPDGSNFTLKIRSTKLEDSAMYFCASSEALPGTPNEKLFFGSGTQLSVL.